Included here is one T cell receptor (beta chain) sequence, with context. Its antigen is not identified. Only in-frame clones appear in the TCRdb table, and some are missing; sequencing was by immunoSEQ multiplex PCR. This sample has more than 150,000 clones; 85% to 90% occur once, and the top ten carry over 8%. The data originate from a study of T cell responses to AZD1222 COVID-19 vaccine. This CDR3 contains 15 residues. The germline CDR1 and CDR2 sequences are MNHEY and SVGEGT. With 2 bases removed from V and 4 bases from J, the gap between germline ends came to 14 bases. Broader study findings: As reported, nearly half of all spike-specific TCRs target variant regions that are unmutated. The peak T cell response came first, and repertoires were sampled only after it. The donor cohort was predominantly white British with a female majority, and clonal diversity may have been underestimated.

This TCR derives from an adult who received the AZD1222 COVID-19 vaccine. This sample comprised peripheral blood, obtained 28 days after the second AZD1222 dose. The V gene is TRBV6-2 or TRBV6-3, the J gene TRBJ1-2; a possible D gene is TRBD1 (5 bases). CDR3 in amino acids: CASSYGRGRIYGYTF. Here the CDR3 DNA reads TGTGCCAGCAGTTACGGTCGGGGACGCATCTATGGCTACACCTTC.